These T cell receptor beta chains were read from a single sample in a study of blood T cell repertoires in COVID-19. Produced via immunoSEQ multiplex PCR; TCRdb's table is partial and in-frame only. The table lists 65,000 to 90,000 clones, around 76% of them singletons. What was sequenced was peripheral blood. The receptor set was obtained from a man between 65 and 85 years old with active or convalescent COVID-19. Each CDR3 is given with its conserved first and last residue. A D gene is named only where the DNA matches it firmly. Not all rows give a size; the values are once, few, many and, for expanded clones, a class.

d_gene,abundance,j_gene,v_gene,CDR3aa,CDR3nt
TRBD2,NA,TRBJ2-7,TRBV28,CASSYLAGEQYF,TGTGCCAGCTCTTACTTAGCGGGCGAGCAGTACTTC
NA,NA,TRBJ2-5,TRBV5-1,CASSPGQGGETQYF,TGCGCCAGCAGCCCGGGCCAGGGGGGCGAGACCCAGTACTTC
NA,NA,TRBJ1-4,TRBV29-1,CSVLGIGGEKLFF,TGCAGCGTTTTAGGGATCGGGGGTGAAAAACTGTTTTTT
TRBD1,NA,TRBJ2-1,TRBV6-5,CASIWFFEGAYEQFF,TGTGCCAGCATCTGGTTTTTCGAGGGGGCGTATGAGCAGTTCTTC
TRBD1,NA,TRBJ2-2,TRBV25-1,CASSLQGAGELFF,TGTGCCAGCAGTCTACAGGGGGCCGGGGAGCTGTTTTTT
TRBD1,NA,TRBJ2-5,TRBV20-1,CSASSGTGVGETQYF,TGCAGTGCTAGTTCCGGGACAGGGGTGGGGGAGACCCAGTACTTC
NA,NA,TRBJ1-5,TRBV30,CAWSSAGYSNQPQHF,TGTGCCTGGAGTAGTGCGGGTTATAGCAATCAGCCCCAGCATTTT
TRBD1,NA,TRBJ2-5,TRBV30,CATEPRDRGRETQYF,TGTGCCACCGAGCCCCGGGACAGGGGGCGAGAGACCCAGTACTTC
NA,NA,TRBJ1-2,TRBV19,CASSSPGDSIVYGYTF,TGTGCCAGTTCCTCACCGGGAGACTCTATAGTCTATGGCTACACCTTC
TRBD2,NA,TRBJ2-2,TRBV14,CASSQLAGVASGELFF,TGTGCCAGCAGCCAGCTAGCGGGGGTAGCATCCGGGGAGCTGTTTTTT
TRBD1,NA,TRBJ2-7,TRBV28,CASTGTGGPYEQYF,TGTGCCAGCACTGGGACAGGGGGCCCCTACGAGCAGTACTTC
NA,few,TRBJ1-1,TRBV7-9,CASSFGGATEAFF,TGTGCCAGCAGCTTTGGAGGGGCCACTGAAGCTTTCTTT
TRBD1,once,TRBJ1-5,TRBV6-5,CASRDLDRVNQPQHF,TGTGCCAGCAGGGACCTTGACAGGGTCAATCAGCCCCAGCATTTT
TRBD1,few,TRBJ1-1,TRBV7-3,CASSPSGQRTEAFF,TGTGCCAGCAGCCCCTCGGGACAGCGTACTGAAGCTTTCTTT
NA,NA,TRBJ2-6,TRBV10-3,CAISSRDSGANVLTF,TGTGCCATCAGCTCGAGAGACTCTGGGGCCAACGTCCTGACTTTC
NA,NA,TRBJ2-3,TRBV5-4,CASSPRRGRLGDTQYF,TGTGCCAGCAGCCCCAGGAGGGGGCGATTGGGAGATACGCAGTATTTT
TRBD1,NA,TRBJ2-2,TRBV19,CASRGQGFTGELFF,TGTGCCAGTAGGGGACAGGGCTTTACCGGGGAGCTGTTTTTT
NA,NA,TRBJ2-7,TRBV24-1,CATSDAAGAYEQYF,TGTGCCACCAGTGATGCAGCCGGGGCCTACGAGCAGTACTTC
NA,many,TRBJ1-2,TRBV5-1,CASSLGQGSVDGYTF,TGCGCCAGCAGCTTGGGTCAGGGGTCAGTGGATGGCTACACCTTC
NA,NA,TRBJ2-2,TRBV7-3,CASTLTASNTGELFF,TGTGCCAGCACCCTGACTGCCTCGAACACCGGGGAGCTGTTTTTT
TRBD1,NA,TRBJ1-1,TRBV11-3,CASSRGQGPSTEAFF,TGTGCCAGCAGCCGAGGACAGGGGCCGAGCACTGAAGCTTTCTTT
TRBD1,NA,TRBJ1-3,TRBV6-5,CASSYSGPQGENTIYF,TGTGCCAGCAGTTACTCGGGCCCCCAGGGGGAAAACACCATATATTTT
TRBD1,NA,TRBJ1-1,TRBV20-1,CSASAGQGTGTEAFF,TGCAGTGCTAGTGCGGGACAGGGGACGGGCACTGAAGCTTTCTTT
TRBD2,NA,TRBJ2-3,TRBV29-1,CSVGRGGTDTQYF,TGCAGCGTTGGGCGGGGGGGGACAGATACGCAGTATTTT
NA,NA,TRBJ1-5,TRBV11-3,CASSQPRAGQPQHF,TGTGCCAGCAGCCAGCCTCGGGCGGGGCAGCCCCAGCATTTT
NA,NA,TRBJ2-7,TRBV5-1,CASSRQPYEQYF,TGCGCCAGCAGTAGACAGCCCTACGAGCAGTACTTC
NA,NA,TRBJ2-7,TRBV18,CASRAGVRYEQYF,TGTGCCAGCCGCGCCGGGGTAAGGTACGAGCAGTACTTC
NA,NA,TRBJ1-5,TRBV20-1,CSASNRTMRGNQPQHF,TGCAGTGCTAGTAACAGAACAATGAGGGGCAATCAGCCCCAGCATTTT
TRBD1,NA,TRBJ2-5,TRBV28,CATRQGRGETQYF,TGTGCCACTCGACAGGGTAGGGGAGAGACCCAGTACTTC
TRBD1,NA,TRBJ1-2,TRBV19,CASTGRGLHGYTF,TGTGCCAGTACTGGCAGGGGGCTCCATGGCTACACCTTC
NA,NA,TRBJ2-5,TRBV28,CASSFRATQYF,TGTGCCAGCAGTTTCCGAGCGACCCAGTACTTC
NA,NA,TRBJ2-5,TRBV11-2,CASKRAPNLETQYF,TGTGCCAGCAAGAGGGCGCCAAATTTGGAGACCCAGTACTTC
NA,NA,TRBJ1-1,TRBV18,CASSPRRGPNTEAFF,TGTGCCAGCTCACCACGGCGGGGCCCGAACACTGAAGCTTTCTTT
NA,NA,TRBJ2-1,TRBV28,CASSPPGRADNEQFF,TGTGCCAGCAGCCCCCCAGGCAGGGCAGACAATGAGCAGTTCTTC
NA,NA,TRBJ2-5,TRBV6-5,CASSPVGGGQETQYF,TGTGCCAGCAGCCCCGTAGGAGGAGGGCAAGAGACCCAGTACTTC
TRBD2,NA,TRBJ2-2,TRBV12-5,CASGFDRKRGGRTGELFF,TGTGCTAGTGGTTTCGATCGAAAGCGGGGGGGCCGGACCGGGGAGCTGTTTTTT
TRBD1,NA,TRBJ2-3,TRBV6-1,CASSEGGRGTTDTQYF,TGTGCCAGCAGTGAAGGGGGCAGGGGGACGACAGATACGCAGTATTTT
TRBD2,medium-sized,TRBJ2-7,TRBV5-1,CASSIASGGKYEQYF,TGCGCCAGCAGCATAGCTAGCGGGGGAAAGTACGAGCAGTACTTC
NA,few,TRBJ2-2,TRBV7-2,CASSLQDRYTGELFF,TGTGCCAGCAGCTTACAGGACAGATACACCGGGGAGCTGTTTTTT
TRBD2,NA,TRBJ2-1,TRBV4-1,CASSHGGGADEQFF,TGCGCCAGCAGCCATGGCGGGGGGGCCGATGAGCAGTTCTTC
NA,NA,TRBJ1-6,TRBV7-9,CASSLREGPASPLHF,TGTGCCAGCAGCTTACGGGAGGGACCCGCTTCACCCCTCCACTTT
NA,NA,TRBJ2-7,TRBV2,CASSRTASDYEQYF,TGTGCCAGCAGTAGGACAGCTTCGGACTACGAGCAGTACTTC
TRBD1,many,TRBJ1-5,TRBV19,CASSIDGTASRNQPQHF,TGTGCCAGTAGTATAGATGGGACAGCAAGTAGAAATCAGCCCCAGCATTTT
TRBD1,NA,TRBJ2-5,TRBV3-1/TRBV3-2,CASSHPQGAGGETQYF,TGTGCCAGCAGCCATCCCCAGGGGGCAGGGGGAGAGACCCAGTACTTC
TRBD1,NA,TRBJ1-6,TRBV10-3,CAIRTGTNSPLHF,TGTGCCATCAGGACAGGGACTAATTCACCCCTCCACTTT
TRBD2,NA,TRBJ2-1,TRBV18,CASSPGSGDSGEQFF,TGTGCCAGCTCACCAGGGAGCGGGGATTCGGGTGAGCAGTTCTTC
NA,NA,TRBJ1-1,TRBV29-1,CSVAHTAATEAFF,TGCAGCGTTGCTCATACAGCGGCCACTGAAGCTTTCTTT
TRBD1,NA,TRBJ1-2,TRBV2,CASRGQGNYGYTF,TGTGCCAGCAGGGGACAGGGGAACTATGGCTACACCTTC
NA,NA,TRBJ1-5,TRBV21-1,CASQDRGLESNQPQHF,TGTGCCAGCCAGGACAGGGGGCTTGAAAGCAATCAGCCCCAGCATTTT
NA,few,TRBJ1-2,TRBV9,CASGANYGYTF,TGTGCCAGCGGGGCCAACTATGGCTACACCTTC
TRBD1,NA,TRBJ2-1,TRBV2,CASKRTGERNNEQFF,TGTGCCAGCAAACGGACAGGGGAAAGGAACAATGAGCAGTTCTTC
TRBD1,NA,TRBJ2-7,TRBV6-5,CATGTGKWEQYF,TGTGCCACCGGGACAGGGAAATGGGAGCAGTACTTC